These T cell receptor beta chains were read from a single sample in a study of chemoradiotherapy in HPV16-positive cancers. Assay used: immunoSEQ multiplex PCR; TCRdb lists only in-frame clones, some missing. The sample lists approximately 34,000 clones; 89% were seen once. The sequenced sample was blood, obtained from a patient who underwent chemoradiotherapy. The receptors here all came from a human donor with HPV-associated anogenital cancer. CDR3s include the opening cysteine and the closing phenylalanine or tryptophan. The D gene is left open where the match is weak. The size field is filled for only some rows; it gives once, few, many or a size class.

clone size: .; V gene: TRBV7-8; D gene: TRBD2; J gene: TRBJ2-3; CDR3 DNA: TGTGCCAGCAGCTTTACTAGCGGGAGCACAGATACGCAGTATTTT; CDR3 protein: CASSFTSGSTDTQYF
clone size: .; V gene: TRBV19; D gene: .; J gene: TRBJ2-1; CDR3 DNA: TGTGCCAGTAGTCCGAGAGGGGTCGCGAGTGAGCAGTTCTTC; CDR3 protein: CASSPRGVASEQFF
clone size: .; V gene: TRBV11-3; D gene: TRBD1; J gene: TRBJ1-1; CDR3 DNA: TGTGCCAGCAGTGACAGGGGTGGCACTGAAGCTTTCTTT; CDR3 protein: CASSDRGGTEAFF
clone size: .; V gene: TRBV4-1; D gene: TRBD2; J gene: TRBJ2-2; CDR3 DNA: TGCGCCAGCAGCCAAGACGGACTAGCGGGAGTCACCGGGGAGCTGTTTTTT; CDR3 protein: CASSQDGLAGVTGELFF
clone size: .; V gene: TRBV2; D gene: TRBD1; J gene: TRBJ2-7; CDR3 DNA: TGTGCCAGCAGTCTGGACAGGGTAAGGGGGGAGCAGTACTTC; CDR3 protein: CASSLDRVRGEQYF
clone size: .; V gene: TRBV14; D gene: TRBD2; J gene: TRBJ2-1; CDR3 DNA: TGTGCCAGCAGCCAAGATTGGGCTAGCGGCCTTAGTGAGCAGTTCTTC; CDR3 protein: CASSQDWASGLSEQFF
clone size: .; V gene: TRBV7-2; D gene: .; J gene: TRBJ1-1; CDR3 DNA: TGTGCCAGCAGCTTATCAGGCCACACTGAAGCTTTCTTT; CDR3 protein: CASSLSGHTEAFF
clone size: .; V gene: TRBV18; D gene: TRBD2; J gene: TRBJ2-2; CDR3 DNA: TGTGCCAGCTCACCACCGGGACTAGCGGGTACCGGGGAGCTGTTTTTT; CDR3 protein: CASSPPGLAGTGELFF
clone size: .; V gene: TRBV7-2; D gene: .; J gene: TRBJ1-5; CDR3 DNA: TGTGCCAGCAGCTTTTCTGGTCTTAGCAATCAGCCCCAGCATTTT; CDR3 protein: CASSFSGLSNQPQHF
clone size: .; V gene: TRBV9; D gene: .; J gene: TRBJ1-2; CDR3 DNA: TGTGCCAGCACCGTGGACAGAAACTATGGCTACACCTTC; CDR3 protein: CASTVDRNYGYTF
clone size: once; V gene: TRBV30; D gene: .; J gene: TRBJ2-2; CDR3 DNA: TGTGCCTGGAGTTCAGGAAACAGGGCGGTCGGGGAGCTGTTTTTT; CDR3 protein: CAWSSGNRAVGELFF
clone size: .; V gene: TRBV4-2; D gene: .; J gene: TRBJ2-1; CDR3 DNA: TGTGCCAGCAGCCCTGGGACCTACAATGAGCAGTTCTTC; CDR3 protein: CASSPGTYNEQFF
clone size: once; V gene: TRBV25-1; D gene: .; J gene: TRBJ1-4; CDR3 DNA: TGTGCCAGCAGTGTGACAGCCCCGAATGAAAAACTGTTTTTT; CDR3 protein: CASSVTAPNEKLFF
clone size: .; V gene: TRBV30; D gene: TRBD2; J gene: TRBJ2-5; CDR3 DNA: TGTGCCTGGAGATTTTCAGGACTAGCCCTCGGGGAGACCCAGTACTTC; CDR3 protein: CAWRFSGLALGETQYF
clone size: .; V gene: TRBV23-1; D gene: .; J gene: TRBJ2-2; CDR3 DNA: TGCGCCAGCAGTCACGCGCTGGGACCGCGGAACACCGGGGAGCTGTTTTTT; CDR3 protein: CASSHALGPRNTGELFF
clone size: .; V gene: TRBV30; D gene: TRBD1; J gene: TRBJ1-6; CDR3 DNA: TGTGCCTGGAGTACCGGCACAGGGGGCACGCAAGAATCACCCCTCCACTTT; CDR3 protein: CAWSTGTGGTQESPLHF
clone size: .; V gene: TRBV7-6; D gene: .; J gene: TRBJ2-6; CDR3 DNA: TGTGCCAGCAGCTTATCGGGGTACTCTGGGGCCAACGTCCTGACTTTC; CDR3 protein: CASSLSGYSGANVLTF
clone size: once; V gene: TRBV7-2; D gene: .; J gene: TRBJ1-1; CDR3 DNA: TGTGCCAGCAGCTTATCTGTAGGGTTGAACACTGAAGCTTTCTTT; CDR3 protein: CASSLSVGLNTEAFF
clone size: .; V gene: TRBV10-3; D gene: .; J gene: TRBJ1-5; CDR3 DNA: TGTGCCATCAGTGAGTCTGCGGCCGGGACACGGGGCGGAGTATTTGATCAGCCCCAGCATTTT; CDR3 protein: CAISESAAGTRGGVFDQPQHF
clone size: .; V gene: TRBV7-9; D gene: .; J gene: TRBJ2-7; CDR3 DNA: TGTGCCAGCAGGGCAGGGTACGAGCAGTACTTC; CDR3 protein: CASRAGYEQYF
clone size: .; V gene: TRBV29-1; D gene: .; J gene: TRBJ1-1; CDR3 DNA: TGCAGCGTCGTCGGTGGCACTGAAGCTTTCTTT; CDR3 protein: CSVVGGTEAFF
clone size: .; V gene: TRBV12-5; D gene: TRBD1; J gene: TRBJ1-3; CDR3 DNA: TGTGCTAGTGGTCCCCCACGGACAGGGAGCTCTGGAAACACCATATATTTT; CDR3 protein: CASGPPRTGSSGNTIYF
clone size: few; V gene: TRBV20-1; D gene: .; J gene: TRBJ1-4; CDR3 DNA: TGCAGTGCCACTGACAGGCAAAAACTGTTTTTT; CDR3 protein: CSATDRQKLFF
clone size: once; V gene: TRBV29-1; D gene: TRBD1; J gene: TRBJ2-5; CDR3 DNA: TGCAGCGTTGACAGGGGGACAAAAGAGACCCAGTACTTC; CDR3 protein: CSVDRGTKETQYF
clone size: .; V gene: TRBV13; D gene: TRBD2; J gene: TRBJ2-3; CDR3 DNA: TGTGCCAGCAGCAGGACTAGCGGGGGGGCTCATACGCAGTATTTT; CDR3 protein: CASSRTSGGAHTQYF
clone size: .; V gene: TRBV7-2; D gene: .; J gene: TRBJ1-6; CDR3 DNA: TGTGCCAGCAGCTTAGTGGGGTATTCACCCCTCCACTTT; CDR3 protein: CASSLVGYSPLHF
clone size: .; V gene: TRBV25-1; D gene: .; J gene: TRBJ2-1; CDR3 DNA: TGTGCCTCAGCAAGAGGACTGCAGGTAATCTCCTACAATGAGCAGTTCTTC; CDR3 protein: CASARGLQVISYNEQFF
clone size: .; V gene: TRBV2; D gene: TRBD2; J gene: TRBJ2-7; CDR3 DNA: TGTGCCAACCTAAAGGGACTAGCGGGGGGCCGCTCCTACGAGCAGTACTTC; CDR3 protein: CANLKGLAGGRSYEQYF